This T cell receptor beta chain originates from a study of blood T cells in healthy people across ages. Together with a sample-barcoded 5' primer, a J-beta primer mix was included in a second PCR lasting roughly 6 to 12 cycles. TCRdb reanalysed the 5' RACE reads using MiXCR and keeps one entry per CDR3 protein. This repertoire shows around 900,000 distinct CDR3 sequences, more than 25% found once; its top ten account for 15% to 20%. General study points: Measured against age, TCR beta diversity per million T cells decreased in a roughly linear manner. Higher diversity, along with more naive CD4+ cells, distinguished long-lived donors from aged donors. Those diversity estimates obtained from one million T cells were thought to be underestimates. Naive and antigen-experienced cells were not separated, limiting conclusive comparison.

Germline trimming cut 6 bases from V and 0 bases from J; bases unmatched to any gene: 7. CDR3 length: 16 residues. This clonotype appeared many times. The antigen is not known. The sequencing input was blood. The TCR sequence derives from a woman older than 75 in good health. V and J are TRBV12-3 or TRBV12-4 and TRBJ1-5, with 8 nucleotides matching TRBD1. DNA for the CDR3: TGTGCCAGCAGATTCACAGGGGGGAATAGCAATCAGCCCCAGCATTTT. It translates to CASRFTGGNSNQPQHF.